The entry below describes one TCR beta chain. This clonotype was seen more than once but under ten times. Its antigen is still unknown. The record has no base qualities; no much larger clone is one base away. Library method: PCR. The instrument was an Illumina HiSeq 2500. Molecular barcoding was employed in the preparation of TCR libraries, with unique molecular identifiers being used to normalize TCRbeta repertoire quantification. The raw public data were reprocessed by TCRdb itself: fastp quality trimming at Q25, MiXCR clonotype calling, in-frame beta chains only. Every distinct CDR3 protein forms one entry, paired with its most common genes and DNA. The sample table shows 610,000 or so distinct CDR3 sequences, and 27% are seen once. Clones ranked in the top ten supply around a third of the sample. Ends trimmed: V by 2 bases, J by 3 bases; bases unmatched to a gene: 6. CDR1 is given as SGHVS and CDR2 as FQNEAQ, both from the germline V gene. Its CDR3 holds 16 amino acids, cysteine through phenylalanine. The DNA shown is the 48-base CDR3, in frame from base 1.

This record belongs to a study of T-cell reconstitution after alpha-beta-depleted transplantation in children (TCRdb year 2016). The study in broad terms: The study quantitatively tracked T-cell immune reconstitution after TCRalphabeta/CD19-depleted allogeneic hematopoietic cell transplantation in children using TCR repertoire profiling.

In light of the paper, this sample's treatment or condition label describes: allogeneic hematopoietic cell transplantation with graft depleted of TCRalphabeta T cells and CD19 B cells. The children who served as transplant recipients had been given grafts of TCRalphabeta/CD19-depleted allogeneic hematopoietic cells. Results and caveats for the whole study, not just this receptor: The apparently early alphabetaT-cell count recovery about two months after transplant was reportedly dependent on only several hundred rapidly expanded clones derived from non-depleted graft cells. In some patients, high TCRbeta diversity at day 60 was attributed to recipient T cells and intrathymic progenitors that had survived conditioning. The frequencies of hyperexpanded clones fell over the following months, and after one year, T-cell counts and TCRbeta diversity were mostly attributed to newly produced T cells.

The sequence came from a boy under two years old with Wiskott-Aldrich syndrome, due to receive a stem cell transplant. Sequences were derived from PBMCs, sampled before TCRalphabeta/CD19-depleted stem cell transplant. The chain links TRBV7-8 with TRBJ2-5, with 10 junctional bases fitting TRBD1. Here the CDR3 is given as CASSLSGTGAKETQYF. The base sequence is TGTGCCAGCAGCTTATCGGGGACAGGGGCGAAAGAGACCCAGTACTTC.